Given below is one T cell receptor (beta chain) in context. Its antigen is undetermined. Germline CDR1 reads SGHRS; CDR2 reads YFSETQ. This CDR3 is 17 amino acids long. Trimming took 4 bases from V and 6 from J, leaving 20 bases between them. This specimen comes from a study of cytomegalovirus exposure and HLA in healthy donors. Broader study findings: Productive status was seen about 87% or about 30% of the time for most TCR beta V segments in an earlier analysis. Clonal expansion was found to be greater in HLA-associated TCR beta chains than in equally common others in a later analysis.

Each donor was healthy, and each was a bone marrow donor. Primers included in the PCR were 60 Vbeta and 13 Jbeta primers. Produced via immunoSEQ multiplex PCR; TCRdb's table is partial and in-frame only. Seen here are roughly 130,000 clones, about four fifths observed once, and the top ten hold 0.55% to 0.85%. The source material was PBMCs. The sequence came from a man aged 18 to 29 in good health and CMV-seronegative. This chain connects TRBV5-1 to TRBJ1-6, with D possibly being TRBD1 (6 bases). CDR3 bases: TGCGCCAGCAGCCGGGGTACAATTCAGGGGACTAATTCACCCCTCCACTTT. This translates into CASSRGTIQGTNSPLHF.